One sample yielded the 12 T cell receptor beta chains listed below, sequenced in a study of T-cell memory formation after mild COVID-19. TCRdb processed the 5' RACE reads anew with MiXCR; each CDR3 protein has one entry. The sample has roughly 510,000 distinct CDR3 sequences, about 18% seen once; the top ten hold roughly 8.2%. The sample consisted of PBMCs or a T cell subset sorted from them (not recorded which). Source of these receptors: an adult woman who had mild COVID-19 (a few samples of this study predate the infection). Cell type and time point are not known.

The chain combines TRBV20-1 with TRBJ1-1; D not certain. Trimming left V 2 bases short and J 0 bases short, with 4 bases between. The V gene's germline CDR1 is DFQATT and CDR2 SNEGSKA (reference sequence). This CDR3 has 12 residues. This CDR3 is CSARPMNTEAFF. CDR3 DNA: TGCAGTGCTAGACCAATGAACACTGAAGCTTTCTTT.

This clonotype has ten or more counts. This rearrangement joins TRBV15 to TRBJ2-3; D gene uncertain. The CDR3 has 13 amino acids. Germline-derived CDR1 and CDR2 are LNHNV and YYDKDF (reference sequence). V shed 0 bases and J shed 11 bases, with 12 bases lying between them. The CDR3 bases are TGTGCCACCAGCAGAGATGGGGAAGCCCAGCAGTATTTT. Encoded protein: CATSRDGEAQQYF.

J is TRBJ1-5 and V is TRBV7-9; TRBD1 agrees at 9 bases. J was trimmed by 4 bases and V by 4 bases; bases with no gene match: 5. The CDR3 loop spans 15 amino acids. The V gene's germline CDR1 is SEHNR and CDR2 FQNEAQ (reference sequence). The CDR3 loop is CASSWGTGINQPQHF. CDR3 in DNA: TGTGCCAGCAGCTGGGGGACAGGGATAAATCAGCCCCAGCATTTT. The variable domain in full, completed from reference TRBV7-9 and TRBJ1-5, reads DTGVSQNPRHKITKRGQNVTFRCDPISEHNRLYWYRQTLGQGPEFLTYFQNEAQLEKSRLLSDRFSAERPKGSFSTLEIQRTEQGDSAMYLCASSWGTGINQPQHFGDGTRLSIL.

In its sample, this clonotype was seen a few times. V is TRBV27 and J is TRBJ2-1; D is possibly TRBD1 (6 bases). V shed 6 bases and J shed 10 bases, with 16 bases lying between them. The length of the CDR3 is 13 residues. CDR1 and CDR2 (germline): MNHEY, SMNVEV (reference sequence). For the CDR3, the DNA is TGTGCCAGCAGCCGACCCACAGGGCCCGAGCAGTTCTTC. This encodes CASSRPTGPEQFF.

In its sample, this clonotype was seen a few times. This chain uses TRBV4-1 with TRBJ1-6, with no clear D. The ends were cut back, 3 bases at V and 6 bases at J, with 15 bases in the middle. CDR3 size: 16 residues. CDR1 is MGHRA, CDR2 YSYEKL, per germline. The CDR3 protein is CASSQAPLGLNSPLHF. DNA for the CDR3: TGCGCCAGCAGCCAGGCCCCCCTGGGTCTTAATTCACCCCTCCACTTT.

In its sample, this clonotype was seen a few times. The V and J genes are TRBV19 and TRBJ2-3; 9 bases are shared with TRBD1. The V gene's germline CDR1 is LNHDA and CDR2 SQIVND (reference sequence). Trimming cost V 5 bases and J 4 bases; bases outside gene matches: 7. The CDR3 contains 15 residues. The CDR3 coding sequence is TGTGCCAGTAGTGGGACCGGGACAGGGCCAGATACGCAGTATTTT. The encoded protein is CASSGTGTGPDTQYF. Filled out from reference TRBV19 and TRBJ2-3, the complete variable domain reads DGGITQSPKYLFRKEGQNVTLSCEQNLNHDAMYWYRQDPGQGLRLIYYSQIVNDFQKGDIAEGYSVSREKKESFPLTVTSAQKNPTAFYLCASSGTGTGPDTQYFGPGTRLTVL.

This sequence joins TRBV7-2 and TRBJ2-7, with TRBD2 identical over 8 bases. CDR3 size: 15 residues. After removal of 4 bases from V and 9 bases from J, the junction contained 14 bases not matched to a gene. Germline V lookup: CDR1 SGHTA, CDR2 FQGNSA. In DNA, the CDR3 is TGTGCCAGCAGCTACTACCAGGGCGGGGGGCTCGGGCAGTACTTC. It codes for CASSYYQGGGLGQYF.

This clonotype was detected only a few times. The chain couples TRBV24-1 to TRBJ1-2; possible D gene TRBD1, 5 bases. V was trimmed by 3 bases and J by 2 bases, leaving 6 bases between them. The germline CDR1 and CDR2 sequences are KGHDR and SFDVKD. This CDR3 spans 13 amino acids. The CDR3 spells CATSDGDNYGYTF. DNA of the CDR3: TGTGCCACCAGTGATGGGGACAACTATGGCTACACCTTC.

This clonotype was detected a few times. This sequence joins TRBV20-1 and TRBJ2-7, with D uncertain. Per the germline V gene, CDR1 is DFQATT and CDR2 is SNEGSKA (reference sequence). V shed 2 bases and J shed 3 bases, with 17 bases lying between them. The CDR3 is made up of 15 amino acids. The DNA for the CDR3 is TGCAGTGCTAGAACTGCGAGTAGCCTGAACTACGAGCAGTACTTC. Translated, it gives CSARTASSLNYEQYF.

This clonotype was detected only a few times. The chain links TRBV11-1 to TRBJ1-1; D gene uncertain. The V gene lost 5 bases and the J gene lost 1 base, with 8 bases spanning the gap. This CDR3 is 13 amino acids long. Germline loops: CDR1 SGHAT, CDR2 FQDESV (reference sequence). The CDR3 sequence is CASSALSNTEAFF. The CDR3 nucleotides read TGTGCCAGCAGCGCCCTATCGAACACTGAAGCTTTCTTT.

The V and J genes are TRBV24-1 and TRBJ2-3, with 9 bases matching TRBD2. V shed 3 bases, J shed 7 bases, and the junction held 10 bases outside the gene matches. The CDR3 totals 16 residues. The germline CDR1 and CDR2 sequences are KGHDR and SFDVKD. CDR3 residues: CATSDIAGEGKNTQYF. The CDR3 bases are TGTGCCACCAGTGATATAGCGGGAGAGGGGAAAAATACGCAGTATTTT.

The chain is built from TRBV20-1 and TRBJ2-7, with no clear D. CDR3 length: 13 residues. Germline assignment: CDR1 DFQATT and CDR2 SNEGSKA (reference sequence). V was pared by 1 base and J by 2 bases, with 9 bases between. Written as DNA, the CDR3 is TGCAGTGCTAGAGGCGTGATCGCCTACGAGCAGTACTTC. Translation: CSARGVIAYEQYF.